The clone carrying this T cell receptor (beta chain) has a handful of counts. Antigen: not known. Other nucleotide sequences from this sample produce the same CDR3. This sample was taken from a study of beta chain features in type 1 diabetes. Study-level findings and limits: Within each of all four CD4+ subsets, Type 1 diabetes patients had TCRB CDR3s that were moderately but significantly shorter.

Expressed TCRB transcripts were sequenced after all isolated RNA was converted to cDNA. The assay was immunoSEQ multiplex PCR, and TCRdb's table has in-frame clones only and misses some. Among roughly 250,000 clones listed, over 20% were seen once. The CDR3 sequence is 14 residues long. V was cut by 0 bases and J by 5 bases, with 11 bases left in between. Germline values: CDR1 SGDLS, CDR2 YYNGEE. Sequencing used naive CD4+ T cells from blood. The receptor was isolated from a woman aged 40 to 50 with type 1 diabetes. The chain combines TRBV9 with TRBJ2-5, with D tentatively TRBD1 (5 bases). The CDR3 loop is CASSVARGRETQYF. As DNA, the CDR3 is TGTGCCAGCAGCGTAGCAAGGGGTCGGGAGACCCAGTACTTC.